The clone carrying this T cell receptor (beta chain) was counted many times. Its target is unknown. These data originate in a study of T cell repertoires in cytomegalovirus infection. Study-wide results and caveats: The cumulative frequency of public TCR beta families identified carriers of CMV plus the relevant HLA.

The ends were cut back, 0 bases at V and 6 bases at J, with 9 bases in the middle. CDR3 size: 14 residues. CDR1 is MGHRA and CDR2 is YSYEKL in the germline V gene. TCRdb analysed the reads with MiXCR anew, one entry per CDR3 protein. The sample yields 200,000 to 300,000 distinct CDR3 sequences, 9.1% seen once. V and J are TRBV4-1 and TRBJ1-5; D unresolved. This clonotype originated in a human donor in good health (CMV status not recorded). Some clones in this sample may be carry-over from other donors' samples. Sequencing was done on a sample of PBMCs. The CDR3 region has the DNA TGCGCCAGCAGCCAAGATGAGGGATTTCAGCCCCAGCATTTT. This translates into CASSQDEGFQPQHF.